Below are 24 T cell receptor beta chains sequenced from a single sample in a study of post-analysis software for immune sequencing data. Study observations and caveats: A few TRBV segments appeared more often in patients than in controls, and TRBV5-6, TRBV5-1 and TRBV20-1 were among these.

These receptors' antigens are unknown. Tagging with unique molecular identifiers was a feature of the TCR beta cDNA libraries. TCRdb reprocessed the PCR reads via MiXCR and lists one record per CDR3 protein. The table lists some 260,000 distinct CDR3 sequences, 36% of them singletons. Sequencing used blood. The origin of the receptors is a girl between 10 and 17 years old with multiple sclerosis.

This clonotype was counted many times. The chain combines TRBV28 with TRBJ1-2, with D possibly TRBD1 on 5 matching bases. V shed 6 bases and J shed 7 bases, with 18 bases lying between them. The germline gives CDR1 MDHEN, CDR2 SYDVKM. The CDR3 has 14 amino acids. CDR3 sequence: CASRNTGGSGGYTF. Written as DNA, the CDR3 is TGTGCCAGCAGAAACACCGGGGGATCGGGTGGCTACACCTTC.

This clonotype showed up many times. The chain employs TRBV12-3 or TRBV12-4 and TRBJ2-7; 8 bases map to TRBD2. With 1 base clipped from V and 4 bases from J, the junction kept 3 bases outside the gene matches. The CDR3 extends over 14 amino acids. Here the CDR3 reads CASSLGASGYEQYF. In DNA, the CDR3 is TGTGCCAGCAGTTTAGGTGCTAGCGGGTACGAGCAGTACTTC.

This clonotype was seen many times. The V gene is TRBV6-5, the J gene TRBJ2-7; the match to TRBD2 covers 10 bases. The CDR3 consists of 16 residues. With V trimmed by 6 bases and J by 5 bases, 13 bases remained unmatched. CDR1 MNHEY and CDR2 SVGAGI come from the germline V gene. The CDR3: CASRPGLAEIRDEQYF. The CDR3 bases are TGTGCCAGCAGACCTGGACTAGCGGAGATTAGGGACGAGCAGTACTTC.

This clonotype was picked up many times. The CDR3 region has the DNA TGTGCCAGCAGTTTGACGGGTAGCTCCTACAATGAGCAGTTCTTC. This sequence encodes CASSLTGSSYNEQFF. This chain uses TRBV28 with TRBJ2-1; D call uncertain. V was trimmed by 3 bases and J by 0 bases, leaving 9 bases between them. Germline CDR1 is MDHEN and CDR2 is SYDVKM. The CDR3 consists of 15 residues.

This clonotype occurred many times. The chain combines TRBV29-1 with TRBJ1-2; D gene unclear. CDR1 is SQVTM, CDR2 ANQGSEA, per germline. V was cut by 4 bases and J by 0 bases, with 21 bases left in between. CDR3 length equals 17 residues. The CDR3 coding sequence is TGCAGCGTTGGGCCGGGTCCTTACACAACACCTAACTATGGCTACACCTTC. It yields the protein CSVGPGPYTTPNYGYTF. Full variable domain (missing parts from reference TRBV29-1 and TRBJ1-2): SAVISQKPSRDICQRGTSLTIQCQVDSQVTMMFWYRQQPGQSLTLIATANQGSEATYESGFVIDKFPISRPNLTFSTLTVSNMSPEDSSIYLCSVGPGPYTTPNYGYTFGSGTRLTVV.

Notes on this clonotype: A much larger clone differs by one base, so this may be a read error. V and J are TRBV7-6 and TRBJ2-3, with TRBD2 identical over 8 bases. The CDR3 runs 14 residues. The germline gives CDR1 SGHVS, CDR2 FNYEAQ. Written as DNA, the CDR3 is TGTGCCAGCAGATTAGCGGGGCGTCCAGATACGCAGTATTTT. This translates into CASRLAGRPDTQYF.

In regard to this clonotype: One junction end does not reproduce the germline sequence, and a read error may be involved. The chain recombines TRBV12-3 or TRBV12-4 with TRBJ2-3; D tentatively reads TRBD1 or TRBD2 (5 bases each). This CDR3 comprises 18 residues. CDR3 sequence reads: CASSLLIGARGKADAQYF. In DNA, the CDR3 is TGTGCCAGCAGTTTATTAATCGGGGCTAGAGGGAAGGCAGATGCGCAGTATTTT.

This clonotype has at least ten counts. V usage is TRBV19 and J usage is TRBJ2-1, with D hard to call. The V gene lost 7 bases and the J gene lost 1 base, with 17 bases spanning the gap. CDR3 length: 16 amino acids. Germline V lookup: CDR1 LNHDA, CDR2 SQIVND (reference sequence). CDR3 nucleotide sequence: TGTGCCAGTACCAAAGATGGTTATAGGTCCTACAATGAGCAGTTCTTC. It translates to CASTKDGYRSYNEQFF.

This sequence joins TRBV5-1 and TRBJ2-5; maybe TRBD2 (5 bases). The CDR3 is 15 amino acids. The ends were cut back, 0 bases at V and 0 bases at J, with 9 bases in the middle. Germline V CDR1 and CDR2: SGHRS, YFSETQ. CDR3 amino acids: CASSLGRVDQETQYF. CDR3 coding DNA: TGCGCCAGCAGCTTGGGGCGGGTCGACCAAGAGACCCAGTACTTC.

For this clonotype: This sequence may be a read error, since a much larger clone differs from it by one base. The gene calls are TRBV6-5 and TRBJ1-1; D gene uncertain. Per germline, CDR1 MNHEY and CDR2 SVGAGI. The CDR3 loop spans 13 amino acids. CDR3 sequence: CAGSSMADTEAFF. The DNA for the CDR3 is TGTGCCGGCAGTTCTATGGCTGACACTGAAGCTTTCTTT.

The CDR3 spells CASSRDRLYGYTF. Written as DNA, the CDR3 is TGTGCCAGCAGCAGGGACAGGCTCTATGGCTACACCTTC. The chain links TRBV7-2 to TRBJ1-2; 8 bases map to TRBD1. Germline assignment: CDR1 SGHTA and CDR2 FQGNSA. The CDR3 has 13 amino acids. Trimming cost V 5 bases and J 4 bases; bases outside gene matches: 3. The complete variable domain, with remaining parts taken from reference TRBV7-2 and TRBJ1-2, reads GAGVSQSPSNKVTEKGKDVELRCDPISGHTALYWYRQSLGQGLEFLIYFQGNSAPDKSGLPSDRFSAERTGGSVSTLTIQRTQQEDSAVYLCASSRDRLYGYTFGSGTRLTVV.

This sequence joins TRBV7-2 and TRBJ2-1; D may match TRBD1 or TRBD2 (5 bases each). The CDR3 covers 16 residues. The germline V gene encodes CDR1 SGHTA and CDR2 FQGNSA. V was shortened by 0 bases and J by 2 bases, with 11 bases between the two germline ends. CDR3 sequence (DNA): TGTGCCAGCAGCTTAGCGGGACGGATTACCTACAATGAGCAGTTCTTC. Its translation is CASSLAGRITYNEQFF.

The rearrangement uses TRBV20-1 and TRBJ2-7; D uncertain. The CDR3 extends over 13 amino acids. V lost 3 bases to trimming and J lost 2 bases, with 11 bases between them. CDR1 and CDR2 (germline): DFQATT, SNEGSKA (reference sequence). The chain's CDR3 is CSASESDPYEQYF. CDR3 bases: TGCAGTGCTAGCGAAAGCGATCCCTACGAGCAGTACTTC.

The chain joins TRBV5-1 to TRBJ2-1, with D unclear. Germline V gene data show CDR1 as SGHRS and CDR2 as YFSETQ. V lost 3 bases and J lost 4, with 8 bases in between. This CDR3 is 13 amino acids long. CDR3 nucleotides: TGCGCCAGCAGCTATGGGGAATACAATGAGCAGTTCTTC. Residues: CASSYGEYNEQFF. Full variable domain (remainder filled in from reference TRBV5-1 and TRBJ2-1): KAGVTQTPRYLIKTRGQQVTLSCSPISGHRSVSWYQQTPGQGLQFLFEYFSETQRNKGNFPGRFSGRQFSNSRSEMNVSTLELGDSALYLCASSYGEYNEQFFGPGTRLTVL.

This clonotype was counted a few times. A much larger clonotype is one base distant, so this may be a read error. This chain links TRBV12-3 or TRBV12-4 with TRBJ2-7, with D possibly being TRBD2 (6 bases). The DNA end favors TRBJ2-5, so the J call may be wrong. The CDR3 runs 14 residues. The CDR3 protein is CASSFVNGRETQYF. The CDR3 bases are TGTGCCAGCAGTTTCGTGAACGGGAGAGAGACCCAGTACTTC.

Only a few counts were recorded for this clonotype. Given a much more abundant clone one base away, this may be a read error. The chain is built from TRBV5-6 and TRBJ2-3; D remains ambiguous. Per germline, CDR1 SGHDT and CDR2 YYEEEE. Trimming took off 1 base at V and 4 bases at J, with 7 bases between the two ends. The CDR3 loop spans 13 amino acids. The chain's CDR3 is CASSLPYADTQYF. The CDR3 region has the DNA TGTGCCAGCAGCTTGCCCTACGCAGATACGCAGTATTTT. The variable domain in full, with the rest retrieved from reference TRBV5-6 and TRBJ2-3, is DAGVTQSPTHLIKTRGQQVTLRCSPKSGHDTVSWYQQALGQGPQFIFQYYEEEERQRGNFPDRFSGHQFPNYSSELNVNALLLGDSALYLCASSLPYADTQYFGPGTRLTVL.

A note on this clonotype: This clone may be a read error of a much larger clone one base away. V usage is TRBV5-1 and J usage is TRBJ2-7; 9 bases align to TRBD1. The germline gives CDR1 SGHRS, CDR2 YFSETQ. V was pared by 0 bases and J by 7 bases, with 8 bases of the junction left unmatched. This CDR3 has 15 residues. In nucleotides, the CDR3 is TGCGCCAGCAGCTTGGACAGGGGGACAGGGAATGAGCAGTACTTC. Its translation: CASSLDRGTGNEQYF.

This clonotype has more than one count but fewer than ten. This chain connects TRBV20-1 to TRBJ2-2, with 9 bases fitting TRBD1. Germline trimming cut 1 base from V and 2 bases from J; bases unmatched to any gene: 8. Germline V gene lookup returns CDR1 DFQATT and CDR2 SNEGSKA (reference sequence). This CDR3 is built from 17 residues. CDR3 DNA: TGCAGTGCTAGAGGGACCGGGACAGGGAGTAACACCGGGGAGCTGTTTTTT. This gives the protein CSARGTGTGSNTGELFF.

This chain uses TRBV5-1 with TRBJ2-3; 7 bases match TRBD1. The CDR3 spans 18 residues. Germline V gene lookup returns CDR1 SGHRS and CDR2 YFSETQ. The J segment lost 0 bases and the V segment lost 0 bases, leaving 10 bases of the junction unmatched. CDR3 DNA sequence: TGCGCCAGCAGCTTGGCCCCTACGACAGGGCAGAGCACAGATACGCAGTATTTT. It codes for CASSLAPTTGQSTDTQYF.

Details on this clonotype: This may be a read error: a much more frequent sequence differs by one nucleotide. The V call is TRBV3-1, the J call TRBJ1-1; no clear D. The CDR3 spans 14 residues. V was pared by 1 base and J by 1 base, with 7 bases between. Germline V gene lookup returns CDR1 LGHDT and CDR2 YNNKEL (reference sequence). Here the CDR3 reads CASSQGAANTEAFF. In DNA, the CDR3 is TGTGCCAGCAGCCAAGGGGCAGCGAACACTGAAGCTTTCTTT.

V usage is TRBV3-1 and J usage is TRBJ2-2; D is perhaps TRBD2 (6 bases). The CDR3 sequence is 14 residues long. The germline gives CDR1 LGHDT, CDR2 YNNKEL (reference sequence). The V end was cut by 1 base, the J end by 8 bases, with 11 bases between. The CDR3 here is CASSQGSRGGELFF. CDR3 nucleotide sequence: TGTGCCAGCAGCCAAGGAAGTCGGGGGGGGGAGCTGTTTTTT.

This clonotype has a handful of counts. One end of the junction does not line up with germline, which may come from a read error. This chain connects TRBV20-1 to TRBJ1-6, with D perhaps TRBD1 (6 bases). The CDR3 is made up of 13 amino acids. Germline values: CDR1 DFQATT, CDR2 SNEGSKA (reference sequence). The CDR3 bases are TGCAGTGCTAGACAGGACAGTAATTCACTCCTCCACTTT. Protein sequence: CSARQDSNSLLHF.

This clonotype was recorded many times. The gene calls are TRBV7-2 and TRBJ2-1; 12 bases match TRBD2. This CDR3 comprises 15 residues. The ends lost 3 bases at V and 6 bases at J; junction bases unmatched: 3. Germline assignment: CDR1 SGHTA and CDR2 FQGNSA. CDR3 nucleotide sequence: TGTGCCAGCAGCTTTCCTAGCGGGAGGGCCAATGAGCAGTTCTTC. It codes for CASSFPSGRANEQFF.

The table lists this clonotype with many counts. The CDR3 is CASSGRDEKLFF. The DNA of the CDR3 is TGCGCCAGCAGTGGACGAGATGAAAAACTGTTTTTT. V and J are TRBV10-2 and TRBJ1-4; the D is unclear. The V and J ends lost 4 bases and 6 bases respectively, with 6 bases between them. Germline CDR1 reads WSHSY; CDR2 reads SAAADI. This CDR3 contains 12 residues.